This TCR beta chain is drawn from a study of blood T cell repertoires in COVID-19. About the research overall: The analysed material was cDNA or gDNA that came from T cells, B-cell-depleted T cells, or PBMCs.

The CDR3 sequence is 17 residues long. The ends lost 1 base at V and 0 bases at J; junction bases unmatched: 3. The germline V gene has CDR1 MGHRA and CDR2 YSYEKL. Authors' methods: The authors estimated nucleated cell counts from reference gene primer amplification. Measured with immunoSEQ multiplex PCR; TCRdb has only the in-frame clones, and not every one. Clone size and V and J calls were adopted from that table, with D and trimming inferred from the DNA. This sample has under 400,000 clones, with approximately 88% found just once. This TCR derives from a woman under 40 with COVID-19, enrolled during active disease. The source material was peripheral blood. V usage is TRBV4-1 and J usage is TRBJ1-5; TRBD1 matches at 10 bases. CDR3 nucleotides: TGCGCCAGCAGCCAAGGACAGGGGGCTAGTAGCAATCAGCCCCAGCATTTT. Protein sequence: CASSQGQGASSNQPQHF.